One sample yielded the 26 T cell receptor beta chains listed below, sequenced in a study of cytomegalovirus exposure and HLA in healthy donors. The PCR had 60 Vbeta and 13 Jbeta primers. This table comes from immunoSEQ multiplex PCR, and its TCRdb copy is limited to in-frame clones, with some not included. This sample has a few hundred thousand clones; about 75% occur once, and the top ten carry roughly 2%. The sequenced material came from PBMCs. The receptors originated from a woman aged 25 to 39 in good health and CMV-seronegative.

This chain joins TRBV7-9 and TRBJ1-3; the D gene is possibly TRBD1 (6 bases). Germline V gene data show CDR1 as SEHNR and CDR2 as FQNEAQ (reference sequence). With 3 bases removed from V and 1 base from J, the gap between germline ends came to 10 bases. The CDR3 extends over 15 amino acids. The CDR3 spells CASSLGRGSGNTIYF. The CDR3 region has the DNA TGTGCCAGCAGCTTGGGGAGGGGGTCTGGAAACACCATATATTTT.

This clone came up a few times. V and J are TRBV10-1 and TRBJ2-1, with D maybe TRBD2 (6 bases). The V end lost 4 bases, the J end lost 5 bases, and 9 bases lay between the germline ends. The CDR3 sequence is 13 residues long. From germline, CDR1 is WNHNN and CDR2 SYGVQD (reference sequence). DNA for the CDR3: TGCGCCAGCAGTGTCGGGGGAGACAATGAGCAGTTCTTC. Its translation: CASSVGGDNEQFF.

The J gene is TRBJ1-3, the V gene TRBV6-6; D gene unclear. Germline lookup yields CDR1 MNHNY and CDR2 SVGAGI (reference sequence). V lost 5 bases and J 2 bases, leaving 7 bases between the germline ends. The CDR3 covers 13 residues. The CDR3 coding sequence is TGTGCCAGCAGTCTTCGTCCTGGAAACACCATATATTTT. It is translated as CASSLRPGNTIYF.

The CDR3 loop reads CASSLGLAGGPTQETQYF. The CDR3 DNA is TGTGCCAGCAGCTTGGGACTAGCGGGGGGCCCAACCCAAGAGACCCAGTACTTC. The chain is built from TRBV5-6 and TRBJ2-5; 13 bases are a match to TRBD2. CDR3 length: 18 residues. With 0 bases clipped from V and 1 base from J, the junction kept 6 bases outside the gene matches. The germline gives CDR1 SGHDT, CDR2 YYEEEE.

The chain has TRBV5-1 and TRBJ2-1, with a tentative D call TRBD1 (5 bases). The CDR3 has 13 amino acids. Trimming pared 4 bases from V and 6 bases from J, leaving 11 bases between. Per germline, CDR1 SGHRS and CDR2 YFSETQ. CDR3 in amino acids: CASSDRPPNEQFF. The CDR3 nucleotides read TGCGCCAGCAGCGACAGACCCCCCAATGAGCAGTTCTTC.

This chain connects TRBV29-1 to TRBJ2-5; the match to TRBD1 covers 7 bases. CDR1 and CDR2 (germline): SQVTM, ANQGSEA. Trimming took 7 bases from V and 3 from J; bases not matched to a gene: 5. The CDR3 totals 12 residues. CDR3 nucleotide sequence: TGCAGCGCTCGGACAGGAGAAGAGACCCAGTACTTC. Translating gives CSARTGEETQYF. Variable domain in full (rest from reference TRBV29-1 and TRBJ2-5): SAVISQKPSRDICQRGTSLTIQCQVDSQVTMMFWYRQQPGQSLTLIATANQGSEATYESGFVIDKFPISRPNLTFSTLTVSNMSPEDSSIYLCSARTGEETQYFGPGTRLLVL.

This clone was seen more than once but under ten times. Here the CDR3 reads CASSQDGYGEEPLHF. CDR3 in DNA: TGCGCCAGCAGCCAAGATGGGTACGGGGAAGAACCCCTCCACTTT. This rearrangement joins TRBV4-1 to TRBJ1-6, with no clear D. Germline loops: CDR1 MGHRA, CDR2 YSYEKL. This CDR3 has 15 residues. Trimming took off 0 bases at V and 12 bases at J, with 15 bases between the two ends.

This chain links TRBV27 with TRBJ2-5; no reliable D call. Germline V gene sequence: CDR1 MNHEY, CDR2 SMNVEV (reference sequence). The CDR3 contains 13 residues. Trimming removed 5 bases from V and 2 bases from J, with 9 bases in between. The chain's CDR3 is CASSGLSQETQYF. In DNA form, the CDR3 reads TGTGCCAGCAGTGGGCTTTCGCAAGAGACCCAGTACTTC.

The chain combines TRBV5-1 with TRBJ2-7, with D tentatively TRBD2 (6 bases). The V and J ends lost 4 bases and 2 bases respectively, with 16 bases between them. This CDR3 has 15 amino acids. Germline CDR1 reads SGHRS; CDR2 reads YFSETQ. CDR3 DNA: TGCGCCAGCAGCGTGTCCGGGACTGGCCCCTACGAGCAGTACTTC. It translates to CASSVSGTGPYEQYF.

The V gene is TRBV11-2, the J gene TRBJ2-3; D unclear. The CDR3 length is 15 residues. Per the germline V gene, CDR1 is SGHAT and CDR2 is FQNNGV. V was trimmed by 5 bases and J by 0 bases, leaving 12 bases between them. The CDR3 is CASSPTGVSTDTQYF. The CDR3 nucleotides read TGTGCCAGCAGCCCAACCGGAGTCAGCACAGATACGCAGTATTTT.

This clone was seen a single time. One end of the junction does not line up with germline, which may come from a read error. The rearrangement joins TRBV7-9 to TRBJ2-5; 7 nucleotides align to TRBD1. This CDR3 spans 15 amino acids. Germline V gene data show CDR1 as SEHNR and CDR2 as FQNEAQ (reference sequence). The CDR3 nucleotides are TGTTCCAGCAGTCCGGACAGGTGGAGTACGGAGACCCAGTACTTC. It translates to CSSSPDRWSTETQYF.

The chain links TRBV6-1 to TRBJ2-7; D not resolved. The germline V and J ends were trimmed by 0 bases and 5 bases, with 14 bases remaining between them. The germline V gene encodes CDR1 MNHNS and CDR2 SASEGT. The CDR3 is 15 amino acids. The CDR3 loop is CASSEAGGSEDEQYF. In DNA form, the CDR3 reads TGTGCCAGCAGTGAAGCCGGTGGCAGCGAAGACGAGCAGTACTTC.

The gene calls are TRBV7-9 and TRBJ1-1; unclear D gene. Between the trimmed V and J ends, which lost 6 bases and 0 bases, there was a span of 17 bases. The germline V gene has CDR1 SEHNR and CDR2 FQNEAQ (reference sequence). The CDR3 loop spans 16 amino acids. The CDR3 DNA sequence: TGTGCCAGCAGAAGCTCCAAGTCGGCGGTGAACACTGAAGCTTTCTTT. This codes for CASRSSKSAVNTEAFF. Drawing the rest from reference TRBV7-9 and TRBJ1-1, the complete variable domain is DTGVSQNPRHKITKRGQNVTFRCDPISEHNRLYWYRQTLGQGPEFLTYFQNEAQLEKSRLLSDRFSAERPKGSFSTLEIQRTEQGDSAMYLCASRSSKSAVNTEAFFGQGTRLTVV.

The chain uses TRBV9 and TRBJ1-2; perhaps TRBD1 as D (6 bases). V was cut by 4 bases and J by 8 bases, with 18 bases left in between. Per germline, CDR1 SGDLS and CDR2 YYNGEE. The CDR3 loop spans 14 amino acids. The CDR3 region has the DNA TGTGCCAGCAGCCCCCCTCAGGGGCGCGTAGGCTACACCTTC. Translated, it gives CASSPPQGRVGYTF.

The chain has TRBV4-1 and TRBJ1-1; 12 nucleotides agree with TRBD1. The CDR3 has 17 residues. J lost 5 bases, V lost 1 base, and 8 bases had no gene match. CDR1 MGHRA and CDR2 YSYEKL come from the germline V gene. This chain's CDR3 is CASSQGDRGPSGTEAFF. DNA of the CDR3: TGCGCCAGCAGCCAAGGGGACAGGGGGCCCTCTGGGACTGAAGCTTTCTTT.

Only a few counts were recorded for this clone. DNA for the CDR3: TGTGCCAGCAGCACCCCCGGGGTAAGTGAGCAGTTCTTC. Residues: CASSTPGVSEQFF. The rearrangement uses TRBV6-1 and TRBJ2-1; tentatively, D is TRBD2 (5 bases). V gave up 6 bases and J gave up 9 bases, with 15 bases separating them. The CDR3 spans 13 residues. Per germline, CDR1 MNHNS and CDR2 SASEGT.

CDR3 protein: CASSSGGYNEQFF. The CDR3 DNA is TGTGCCAGCAGCTCGGGGGGTTACAATGAGCAGTTCTTC. This sequence joins TRBV7-6 and TRBJ2-1; 7 bases line up with TRBD2. V trimming: 4 bases; J trimming: 4 bases; junction bases outside the gene matches: 1. CDR1 is SGHVS and CDR2 is FNYEAQ in the germline V gene. This CDR3 region has 13 residues.

The gene calls are TRBV9 and TRBJ2-1; D might be TRBD2 (5 bases). The CDR3 length is 16 residues. The V and J ends lost 0 bases and 4 bases respectively, with 14 bases between them. Germline V lookup: CDR1 SGDLS, CDR2 YYNGEE. The CDR3, as DNA: TGTGCCAGCAGCGTAGGGACTTCCTATCTTTACAATGAGCAGTTCTTC. Protein: CASSVGTSYLYNEQFF.

The genes are TRBV5-1 and TRBJ2-7; TRBD2 agrees at 7 bases. Germline V gene lookup returns CDR1 SGHRS and CDR2 YFSETQ. This CDR3 region has 15 residues. V dropped 1 base and J dropped 1; count of bases not matched to a gene: 5. The CDR3 DNA is TGCGCCAGCAGCTTGTGGACTAGTATATCCTACGAGCAGTACTTC. Translation gives CASSLWTSISYEQYF.

The chain combines TRBV5-1 with TRBJ1-1, with D perhaps TRBD1 (5 bases). Germline-derived CDR1 and CDR2 are SGHRS and YFSETQ. The V and J ends lost 2 bases and 1 base respectively, with 12 bases between them. The length of the CDR3 is 15 residues. The CDR3 DNA follows: TGCGCCAGCAGCTTCGGCAGGGCGCCGAACACTGAAGCTTTCTTT. Protein: CASSFGRAPNTEAFF.

The V call is TRBV9, the J call TRBJ1-3, with no clear D. This CDR3 is 13 amino acids long. Germline V lookup: CDR1 SGDLS, CDR2 YYNGEE. V lost 3 bases and J 8 bases, leaving 12 bases between the germline ends. This CDR3 reads CASSAFYQDTIYF. CDR3 DNA sequence: TGTGCCAGCAGCGCCTTTTATCAGGACACCATATATTTT.

The rearrangement uses TRBV2 and TRBJ2-3; 8 positions match TRBD2. CDR1 is SNHLY, CDR2 FYNNEI, per germline. With 6 bases clipped from V and 3 bases from J, the junction kept 5 bases outside the gene matches. This CDR3 has 14 residues. The CDR3 region has the DNA TGTGCCAGCAGCGGCGGGGGGCCTACAGATACGCAGTATTTT. It is translated as CASSGGGPTDTQYF.

V usage is TRBV7-6 and J usage is TRBJ2-1, with TRBD1 matching 8 bases. The CDR3 is 15 amino acids. V trimming: 5 bases; J trimming: 5 bases; junction bases outside the gene matches: 8. The germline CDR1 and CDR2 sequences are SGHVS and FNYEAQ. This chain's CDR3 is CASSPTPTGDNEQFF. In DNA form, the CDR3 reads TGTGCCAGCAGCCCGACTCCGACAGGGGACAATGAGCAGTTCTTC.

The chain couples TRBV7-8 to TRBJ1-1, with D tentatively TRBD1 (5 bases). V lost 5 bases and J 0 bases, leaving 16 bases between the germline ends. The CDR3 contains 16 residues. The germline V gene encodes CDR1 SGHVS and CDR2 FQNEAQ. The DNA of the CDR3 is TGTGCCAGCAGCCCAAGCGGTGGGGGGTTGAACACTGAAGCTTTCTTT. Translation: CASSPSGGGLNTEAFF. Together with reference TRBV7-8 and TRBJ1-1, the CDR3 gives the full variable domain: GAGVSQSPRYKVAKRGQDVALRCDPISGHVSLFWYQQALGQGPEFLTYFQNEAQLDKSGLPSDRFFAERPEGSVSTLKIQRTQQEDSAVYLCASSPSGGGLNTEAFFGQGTRLTVV.

This chain connects TRBV4-1 to TRBJ2-5, with 8 bases identical to TRBD2. The CDR3 extends over 16 amino acids. J gave up 2 bases and V 5 bases, and 10 bases lay outside the gene matches. The germline V gene has CDR1 MGHRA and CDR2 YSYEKL. The DNA of the CDR3 is TGCGCCAGCAGCTCCCCGCAGCGGGGGCCTCAAGAGACCCAGTACTTC. This codes for CASSSPQRGPQETQYF.

This chain uses TRBV2 with TRBJ2-1; 11 bases map to TRBD2. This CDR3 has 13 residues. CDR1 and CDR2 from the germline V gene are SNHLY and FYNNEI. Trimming cost V 11 bases and J 2 bases; bases outside gene matches: 2. The CDR3 loop is CAGTSGTYNEQFF. The CDR3 DNA is TGTGCCGGGACTAGCGGCACCTACAATGAGCAGTTCTTC.